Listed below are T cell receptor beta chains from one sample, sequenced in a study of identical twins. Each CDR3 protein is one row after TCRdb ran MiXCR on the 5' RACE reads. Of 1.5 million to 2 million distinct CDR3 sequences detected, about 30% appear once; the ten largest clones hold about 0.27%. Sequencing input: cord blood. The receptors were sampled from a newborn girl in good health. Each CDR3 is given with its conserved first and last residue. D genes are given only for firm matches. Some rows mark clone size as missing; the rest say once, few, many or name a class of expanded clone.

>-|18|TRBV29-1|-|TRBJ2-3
TGCAGCGTCCTCCCCCGTGTGCCGGTAGTCTTCCTCACAGATACGCAGTATTTT
CSVLPRVPVVFLTDTQYF
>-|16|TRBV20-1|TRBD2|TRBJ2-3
TGCAGTGCTAGAGATCTCTCGGGGCTAGCGGGGGCGACGCAGTATTTT
CSARDLSGLAGATQYF
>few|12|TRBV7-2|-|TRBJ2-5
TGTGCCAGCAGCTTAGCGAGGAAGACCCAGTACTTC
CASSLARKTQYF
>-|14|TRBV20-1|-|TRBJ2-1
TGCAGTGCTAAGGCTGGGAGCTCCTACAATGAGCAGTTCTTC
CSAKAGSSYNEQFF
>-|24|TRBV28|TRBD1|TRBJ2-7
TGTGCCAGCACAGAGTTCTCGCTCTTTGCTTCCTACTTGATCGGGACAGGGTTCACCTACGAGCAGTACTTC
CASTEFSLFASYLIGTGFTYEQYF
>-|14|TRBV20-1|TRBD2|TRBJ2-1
TGCAGTGCTGCCGGGACTAGCTTCTACAATGAGCAGTCCTTC
CSAAGTSFYNEQSF
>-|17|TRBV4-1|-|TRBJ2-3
TGCGCCAGCAGCCAAGAGGCCCTACGAGTTGCGGCGGATACGCAGTATTTT
CASSQEALRVAADTQYF
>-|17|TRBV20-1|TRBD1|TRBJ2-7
TGCAGTGCTACCGGGACAGGGATGGAGGTACTCCTTCACGAGCAGTACTTC
CSATGTGMEVLLHEQYF
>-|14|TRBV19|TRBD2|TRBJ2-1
TGTGCCAGTGGTGCCCCTAGCGGGAGTGATGAGCAGTTCTTC
CASGAPSGSDEQFF
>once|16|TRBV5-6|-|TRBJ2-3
TGTGCCAGCGGCTTGAGGATCATCTCTAGCACAGATACGCAGTATTTT
CASGLRIISSTDTQYF
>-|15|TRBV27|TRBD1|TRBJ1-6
TGTGCCAGCAGTTTAGGACAGGGAACACCTTCACCCCCCCACTTT
CASSLGQGTPSPPHF
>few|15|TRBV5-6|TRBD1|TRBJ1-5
TGTGCCAGCAGCTTGGTTGGACAGGAAAATCAGCCCCAGCATTTT
CASSLVGQENQPQHF
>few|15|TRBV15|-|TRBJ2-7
TGTGCCACCAGCAGAGGACAGGCACGACCCTTCAAGCAGTACTTC
CATSRGQARPFKQYF
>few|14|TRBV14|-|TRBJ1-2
TGTGCCAGCAGCTCAAACATCGTTAACTATGGCTACACCTTC
CASSSNIVNYGYTF
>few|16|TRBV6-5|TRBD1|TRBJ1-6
TGTGCCAGCAGTTACACTATCGGGGACAGGGCATCACCCCTCCACTTT
CASSYTIGDRASPLHF
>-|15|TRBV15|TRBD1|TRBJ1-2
TGTGCCACCAGCATCGTGCAGGGGGGTCGCTATGGCTACACCTTC
CATSIVQGGRYGYTF
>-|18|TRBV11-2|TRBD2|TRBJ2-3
TGTGCCAGCAGCTTAGCTGGGACTAGCGGGACCAGCACAGATACGCAGTATTTT
CASSLAGTSGTSTDTQYF
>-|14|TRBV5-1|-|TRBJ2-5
TGCGCCAGCGGTAGCGGCGGGATTAAGAATGAGCAGTACTTC
CASGSGGIKNEQYF
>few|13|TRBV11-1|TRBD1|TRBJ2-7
TGTGCCAGCAGCCCCCGGACAGGGCACGAGCAGTACTTC
CASSPRTGHEQYF
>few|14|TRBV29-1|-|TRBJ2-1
TGCAGCGCATCGGGGCGCGTACGGTACAATGAGCAGTTCTTC
CSASGRVRYNEQFF